A single sample is the source of the 23 T cell receptor beta chains below, sequenced in a study of blood T cell repertoires in COVID-19. Libraries were prepared by immunoSEQ multiplex PCR; TCRdb keeps only in-frame clonotypes and omits some of them. The sample holds 250,000 to 400,000 clones, 87% seen once. Sequencing was performed on peripheral blood. These TCRs come from a man aged 50-59 years with active or convalescent COVID-19.

The genes are TRBV9 and TRBJ2-1; 8 nucleotides agree with TRBD2. V shed 0 bases, J shed 2 bases, and the junction held 4 bases outside the gene matches. The germline CDR1 and CDR2 sequences are SGDLS and YYNGEE. The CDR3 contains 16 residues. CDR3 DNA: TGTGCCAGCAGCGTAGCCGGAGCGGGAGCCTACAATGAGCAGTTCTTC. Its translation is CASSVAGAGAYNEQFF.

The chain is built from TRBV5-1 and TRBJ2-1; no firm D call. This CDR3 comprises 12 residues. Between the trimmed V and J ends, which lost 3 bases and 6 bases, there was a span of 7 bases. From germline, CDR1 is SGHRS and CDR2 YFSETQ. The CDR3 reads CASSSEVNEQFF. CDR3 bases: TGCGCCAGCAGCTCTGAGGTCAATGAGCAGTTCTTC.

The chain employs TRBV7-3 and TRBJ2-5, with D tentatively TRBD1 (5 bases). This CDR3 has 13 amino acids. Trimming pared 2 bases from V and 6 bases from J, leaving 10 bases between. Germline assignment: CDR1 SGHTA and CDR2 FQGTGA. CDR3: CASSLDSRQTQYF. The CDR3 DNA sequence: TGTGCCAGCAGCTTAGACAGCAGGCAGACCCAGTACTTC.

The rearrangement links TRBV9 to TRBJ2-7; D is undetermined. Trimming took off 0 bases at V and 4 bases at J, with 11 bases between the two ends. Per germline, CDR1 SGDLS and CDR2 YYNGEE. CDR3 length: 14 residues. The CDR3 coding sequence is TGTGCCAGCAGCGTAGCACCCTCCGGGTACGAGCAGTACTTC. As protein: CASSVAPSGYEQYF.

The chain combines TRBV6-6 with TRBJ2-7; D uncertain. CDR3 size: 14 residues. From germline, CDR1 is MNHNY and CDR2 SVGAGI (reference sequence). The V end was cut by 0 bases, the J end by 0 bases, with 6 bases between. This CDR3 is CASSYSAGSYEQYF. The CDR3 DNA sequence: TGTGCCAGCAGTTACTCGGCTGGCTCCTACGAGCAGTACTTC.

V is TRBV4-1 and J is TRBJ1-1; the D is unclear. CDR1 MGHRA and CDR2 YSYEKL come from the germline V gene. Trimming cost V 1 base and J 12 bases, with 15 bases left between them. The CDR3 sequence is 13 residues long. Here the CDR3 DNA reads TGCGCCAGCAGCCAAGTTGACTTCAGCGGAACTTTCTTT. Protein sequence: CASSQVDFSGTFF.

V usage is TRBV7-2 and J usage is TRBJ1-2; 7 nucleotides agree with TRBD1. The CDR3 spans 15 residues. Per the germline V gene, CDR1 is SGHTA and CDR2 is FQGNSA. V was pared by 5 bases and J by 6 bases, with 12 bases of the junction left unmatched. The CDR3 nucleotides read TGTGCCAGCAGCCCTAGGGTAGGGGGCGGGGATGGCTACACCTTC. Amino acids: CASSPRVGGGDGYTF.

The chain uses TRBV7-2 and TRBJ1-4; TRBD1 matches 7 bases. The CDR3 has 13 amino acids. Germline-derived CDR1 and CDR2 are SGHTA and FQGNSA. V lost 5 bases and J lost 7; bases outside the gene matches: 4. The CDR3 loop reads CASSDRASEKLFF. The CDR3 region has the DNA TGTGCCAGCAGCGACAGGGCTAGTGAAAAACTGTTTTTT.

This chain links TRBV9 with TRBJ2-5; the match to TRBD1 covers 7 bases. The CDR3 is made up of 16 amino acids. CDR1 and CDR2 (germline): SGDLS, YYNGEE. The trim removed 4 bases at V and 2 bases at J, leaving 11 bases unmatched. The CDR3 reads CASSLSLNRGQETQYF. In nucleotides, the CDR3 is TGTGCCAGCAGCCTTAGCCTTAACAGGGGTCAAGAGACCCAGTACTTC.

This clone was found a few times. The chain combines TRBV29-1 with TRBJ2-7; D might be TRBD1 (6 bases). This CDR3 is 13 amino acids long. Germline assignment: CDR1 SQVTM and CDR2 ANQGSEA. V was shortened by 4 bases and J by 2 bases, with 12 bases between the two germline ends. CDR3: CSVAPGATYEQYF. The CDR3, as DNA: TGCAGCGTTGCGCCAGGGGCGACCTACGAGCAGTACTTC.

This chain connects TRBV9 to TRBJ2-3, with 15 bases fitting TRBD2. The CDR3 is made up of 17 amino acids. Germline values: CDR1 SGDLS, CDR2 YYNGEE. After removal of 3 bases from V and 3 bases from J, the junction contained 5 bases not matched to a gene. The chain's CDR3 is CASSAWTSGGVTDTQYF. CDR3 nucleotide sequence: TGTGCCAGCAGCGCCTGGACTAGCGGGGGGGTTACAGATACGCAGTATTTT.

The genes are TRBV5-4 and TRBJ2-5; tentative D call: TRBD1 (5 bases). Trimming shortened V by 4 bases and J by 5 bases, and 12 bases separated the two germline ends. The CDR3 spans 13 residues. The germline CDR1 and CDR2 sequences are SGHNT and YYREEE (reference sequence). The CDR3 sequence: CASSRGEGETQYF. The CDR3 coding sequence is TGTGCCAGCAGCAGGGGCGAAGGGGAGACCCAGTACTTC.

The chain uses TRBV4-1 and TRBJ2-1, with 8 bases fitting TRBD1. V lost 1 base, J lost 3 bases, and 11 bases stayed unmatched. Germline CDR1 and CDR2: MGHRA and YSYEKL. CDR3 length: 18 residues. The CDR3 DNA reads as TGCGCCAGCAGCCAAGGGGGGGTGGCAGGGGGCAGCTACAATGAGCAGTTCTTC. It yields the protein CASSQGGVAGGSYNEQFF.

V gene TRBV6-6 combines with J gene TRBJ1-2; 10 positions agree with TRBD1. Germline V gene lookup returns CDR1 MNHNY and CDR2 SVGAGI (reference sequence). The CDR3 has 13 residues. V lost 6 bases, J lost 10 bases, and 8 bases stayed unmatched. CDR3 in amino acids: CASRWPGQGHYTF. CDR3 coding DNA: TGTGCCAGCAGGTGGCCGGGACAGGGGCACTACACCTTC.

This chain uses TRBV5-1 with TRBJ1-3; weak D call: TRBD1 (5 bases). Germline V gives CDR1 SGHRS, CDR2 YFSETQ. V lost 0 bases and J 9 bases, leaving 13 bases between the germline ends. The CDR3 runs to 14 residues. The CDR3 nucleotides read TGCGCCAGCAGCTTGGCCGGCAGGGAGGCCACCATATATTTT. It encodes CASSLAGREATIYF.

This clone has only a few counts. V is TRBV3-1 (or the pseudogene TRBV3-2) and J is TRBJ2-7; possibly TRBD1 for D (6 bases). Trimming removed 4 bases from V and 3 bases from J, with 13 bases in between. This CDR3 is 14 amino acids long. The germline V gene has CDR1 LGHDT and CDR2 YNNKEL (reference sequence). Here the CDR3 reads CASSPQMDSYEQYF. The CDR3 nucleotides are TGTGCCAGCAGCCCCCAAATGGACAGCTACGAGCAGTACTTC.

The CDR3 DNA sequence: TGTGCCAGCAGTGAATTTCGGGATGCGAGGGACTATGGCTACACCTTC. Protein: CASSEFRDARDYGYTF. V is TRBV25-1 and J is TRBJ1-2; the D is unclear. Trimming stripped 1 base from V and 3 bases from J, with 15 bases between. The CDR3 is 16 amino acids. Germline assignment: CDR1 MGHDK and CDR2 SYGVNS.

This chain joins TRBV7-6 and TRBJ2-2; 11 bases agree with TRBD2. The CDR3 spans 19 residues. Per germline, CDR1 SGHVS and CDR2 FNYEAQ. V lost 5 bases to trimming and J lost 0 bases; unmatched junction nucleotides: 11. The CDR3 DNA follows: TGTGCCAGCAGCCCCAGGACTAGCGGGCAAATAGCGAACACCGGGGAGCTGTTTTTT. This sequence encodes CASSPRTSGQIANTGELFF. Filled out from reference TRBV7-6 and TRBJ2-2, the complete variable domain reads GAGVSQSPRYKVTKRGQDVALRCDPISGHVSLYWYRQALGQGPEFLTYFNYEAQQDKSGLPNDRFSAERPEGSISTLTIQRTEQRDSAMYRCASSPRTSGQIANTGELFFGEGSRLTVL.

The chain employs TRBV30 and TRBJ1-1; D is perhaps TRBD1 (6 bases). Germline CDR1 reads GTSNPN; CDR2 reads SVGIG (reference sequence). Trimming removed 3 bases from V and 2 bases from J, with 10 bases in between. This CDR3 is built from 13 residues. The CDR3 DNA reads TGTGCCTGGAGGGACAGAGTAAACACTGAAGCTTTCTTT. Protein product: CAWRDRVNTEAFF.

This chain uses TRBV7-9 with TRBJ1-2, with TRBD1 matching 8 bases. After removal of 5 bases from V and 6 bases from J, the junction contained 11 bases not matched to a gene. The germline CDR1 and CDR2 sequences are SEHNR and FQNEAQ (reference sequence). This CDR3 spans 15 amino acids. The CDR3 sequence: CASSVGQGNYHGYTF. CDR3 nucleotide sequence: TGTGCCAGCAGCGTAGGACAGGGTAACTACCATGGCTACACCTTC.

The chain couples TRBV2 to TRBJ2-3; D is possibly TRBD1 (6 bases). Germline V CDR1 and CDR2: SNHLY, FYNNEI. Trimming shortened V by 7 bases and J by 2 bases, and 13 bases separated the two germline ends. This CDR3 contains 14 residues. CDR3 loop: CASNPQGITDTQYF. In nucleotides, the CDR3 is TGTGCCAGCAATCCACAGGGAATCACAGATACGCAGTATTTT. Variable domain in full (rest from reference TRBV2 and TRBJ2-3): EPEVTQTPSHQVTQMGQEVILRCVPISNHLYFYWYRQILGQKVEFLVSFYNNEISEKSEIFDDQFSVERPDGSNFTLKIRSTKLEDSAMYFCASNPQGITDTQYFGPGTRLTVL.

The J gene is TRBJ2-7, the V gene TRBV4-2; 7 nucleotides align to TRBD1. CDR1 LGHNA and CDR2 YNFKEQ come from the germline V gene. The J segment lost 2 bases and the V segment lost 0 bases, leaving 7 bases of the junction unmatched. There are 16 residues in the CDR3. The CDR3 region has the DNA TGTGCCAGCAGCCAAGATGCAGGGACAGTTCCCTACGAGCAGTACTTC. Amino acid sequence: CASSQDAGTVPYEQYF.

The chain is built from TRBV2 and TRBJ2-7, with a possible D match to TRBD1 (5 bases). Trimming pared 0 bases from V and 2 bases from J, leaving 11 bases between. The CDR3 runs 15 residues. Looked up from germline, CDR1 is SNHLY and CDR2 is FYNNEI. The CDR3 protein is CASSEASGRAYEQYF. For the CDR3, the DNA is TGTGCCAGCAGTGAAGCGAGTGGCAGGGCCTACGAGCAGTACTTC.